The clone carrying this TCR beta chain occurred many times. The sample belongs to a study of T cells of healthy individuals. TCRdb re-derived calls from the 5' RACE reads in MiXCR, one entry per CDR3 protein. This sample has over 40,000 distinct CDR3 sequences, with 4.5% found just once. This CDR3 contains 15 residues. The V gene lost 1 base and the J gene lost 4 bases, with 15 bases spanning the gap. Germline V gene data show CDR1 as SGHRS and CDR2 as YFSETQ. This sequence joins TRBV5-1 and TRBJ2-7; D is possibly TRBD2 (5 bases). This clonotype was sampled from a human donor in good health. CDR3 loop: CASSLLSGVSYEQYF. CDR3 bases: TGCGCCAGCAGCTTGTTGTCCGGGGTGTCGTACGAGCAGTACTTC. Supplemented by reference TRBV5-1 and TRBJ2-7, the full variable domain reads KAGVTQTPRYLIKTRGQQVTLSCSPISGHRSVSWYQQTPGQGLQFLFEYFSETQRNKGNFPGRFSGRQFSNSRSEMNVSTLELGDSALYLCASSLLSGVSYEQYFGPGTRLTVT.